The 24 T cell receptor beta chains presented below share a single source sample, sequenced in a study of T-cell memory formation after mild COVID-19. TCRdb itself ran the 5' RACE reads through MiXCR, one entry per CDR3 protein. The sample has roughly 200,000 distinct CDR3 sequences, just over 9.5% seen once; the top ten hold roughly 3.5%. The source material was PBMCs or a T cell subset sorted from them (not recorded which). These receptors came from a man aged 18 to 29 who had mild COVID-19 (a few samples of this study predate the infection). Cell type and time point are not known.

This sequence joins TRBV15 and TRBJ2-5, with D unclear. V was shortened by 6 bases and J by 5 bases, with 13 bases between the two germline ends. CDR3 length: 13 amino acids. Germline V lookup: CDR1 LNHNV, CDR2 YYDKDF (reference sequence). CDR3 region: CATRRTFVETQYF. Here the CDR3 DNA reads TGTGCCACCAGAAGGACCTTTGTGGAGACCCAGTACTTC.

The CDR3, as DNA: TGTGCCAGCAGTTACCCGGGGGCAGGCACTGAAGCTTTCTTT. Its translation: CASSYPGAGTEAFF. The chain is built from TRBV6-6 and TRBJ1-1, with a possible D match to TRBD1 (6 bases). The CDR3 covers 14 residues. V was trimmed by 2 bases and J by 4 bases, leaving 11 bases between them. CDR1 is MNHNY and CDR2 is SVGAGI in the germline V gene (reference sequence).

This chain uses TRBV29-1 with TRBJ1-1, with D unclear. This CDR3 is built from 11 residues. CDR1 is SQVTM and CDR2 is ANQGSEA in the germline V gene. Trimming pared 4 bases from V and 12 bases from J, leaving 15 bases between. CDR3 sequence reads: CSVGTGRRTFF. In DNA, the CDR3 is TGCAGCGTTGGCACCGGACGGAGAACTTTCTTT.

This clonotype appeared many times. The J gene is TRBJ2-7, the V gene TRBV4-1; the match to TRBD1 covers 9 bases. CDR1 is MGHRA and CDR2 is YSYEKL in the germline V gene. The CDR3 length is 15 residues. Trimming removed 4 bases from V and 0 bases from J; junction bases left unmatched: 4. CDR3 DNA: TGCGCCAGCAGCCGAGGACAGGGGAGCTCCTACGAGCAGTACTTC. It yields the protein CASSRGQGSSYEQYF.

This clonotype was found many times. The chain recombines TRBV12-3 or TRBV12-4 with TRBJ1-5; D remains unclear. Trimming took off 6 bases at V and 9 bases at J, with 15 bases between the two ends. The CDR3 contains 13 residues. In DNA, the CDR3 is TGTGCCAGCAGCCCTAGCCCGGCCTCGCCCCAGCATTTT. Its translation is CASSPSPASPQHF.

The chain couples TRBV6-5 to TRBJ2-7, with a tentative D call TRBD1 (5 bases). There are 14 residues in the CDR3. The V gene's germline CDR1 is MNHEY and CDR2 SVGAGI. V dropped 4 bases and J dropped 0 bases, with 10 bases sitting between them. CDR3 nucleotide sequence: TGTGCCAGCAGTTCGCGAACAGGCTCCTACGAGCAGTACGTC. Protein product: CASSSRTGSYEQYV.

Only a few counts were recorded for this clonotype. The chain recombines TRBV7-9 with TRBJ2-2; D perhaps matches TRBD2 (5 bases). V lost 4 bases, J lost 3 bases, and 15 bases lay in between. This CDR3 is 16 amino acids long. Germline V lookup: CDR1 SEHNR, CDR2 FQNEAQ (reference sequence). Here the CDR3 DNA reads TGTGCCAGCAGCTCGCAGGCCAAGGAGGACACCGGGGAGCTGTTTTTT. Translated: CASSSQAKEDTGELFF.

The rearrangement joins TRBV24-1 to TRBJ1-5; D unresolved. Trimming cost V 3 bases and J 1 base, with 12 bases left between them. The CDR3 length is 16 residues. Germline V gene sequence: CDR1 KGHDR, CDR2 SFDVKD. This CDR3 reads CATSDRTGSSNQPQHF. The CDR3 DNA follows: TGTGCCACCAGTGATCGGACGGGATCGAGCAATCAGCCCCAGCATTTT.

This clonotype came up a few times. The CDR3 loop is CSARGAGGFYNEQFF. Here the CDR3 DNA reads TGCAGTGCTAGAGGAGCGGGGGGCTTCTACAATGAGCAGTTCTTC. The J gene is TRBJ2-1, the V gene TRBV20-1; 9 bases are a match to TRBD2. The CDR3 has 15 residues. V lost 1 base to trimming and J lost 3 bases; unmatched junction nucleotides: 4. The germline gives CDR1 DFQATT, CDR2 SNEGSKA (reference sequence).

V and J are TRBV7-6 and TRBJ2-7; 10 positions match TRBD2. The germline CDR1 and CDR2 sequences are SGHVS and FNYEAQ. Trimming took 0 bases from V and 6 from J; bases not matched to a gene: 8. The CDR3 loop spans 16 amino acids. The CDR3 is CASSLAYERGGLEQYF. CDR3 DNA: TGTGCCAGCAGCTTAGCGTACGAGCGGGGGGGCCTCGAGCAGTACTTC.

This clonotype came up a few times. The rearrangement uses TRBV10-3 and TRBJ2-7, with 12 positions matching TRBD1. V shed 9 bases and J 5 bases; nucleotides not matched to a gene: 5. Germline lookup yields CDR1 ENHRY and CDR2 SYGVKD. The CDR3 consists of 13 residues. The CDR3 DNA follows: TGTGCCATAGCCGGGACAGGGGGCCACGAGCAGTACTTC. Translating gives CAIAGTGGHEQYF.

The CDR3 DNA is TGTGCCAGCAGTTACTCGGGAGGGCCAGGGTCTGGAAACACCATATATTTT. Protein sequence: CASSYSGGPGSGNTIYF. This chain connects TRBV6-6 to TRBJ1-3; D perhaps matches TRBD1 (5 bases). CDR3 length equals 17 residues. V lost 0 bases, J lost 1 base, and 13 bases lay in between. Germline loops: CDR1 MNHNY, CDR2 SVGAGI (reference sequence).

This clonotype has only a few counts. V gene TRBV11-2 combines with J gene TRBJ2-1; maybe TRBD1 (5 bases). The CDR3 spans 16 residues. V lost 5 bases and J lost 8, with 22 bases in between. Germline CDR1 SGHAT, CDR2 FQNNGV. The CDR3: CASSPLQGRAAYEQFF. In DNA, the CDR3 is TGTGCCAGCAGCCCACTTCAGGGAAGGGCTGCATATGAGCAGTTCTTC.

This clonotype has more than one count but fewer than ten. This chain links TRBV28 with TRBJ1-5, with 8 nucleotides matching TRBD1. The J segment lost 4 bases and the V segment lost 4 bases, leaving 9 bases of the junction unmatched. The CDR3 extends over 16 amino acids. Germline V gives CDR1 MDHEN, CDR2 SYDVKM. CDR3 DNA sequence: TGTGCCAGCAGTTCGCCTAGACAGGGGAATAATCAGCCCCAGCATTTT. Translation: CASSSPRQGNNQPQHF.

This clonotype was seen only a few times. The chain combines TRBV5-1 with TRBJ2-1; D perhaps matches TRBD1 (5 bases). The CDR3 runs 15 residues. The germline V gene has CDR1 SGHRS and CDR2 YFSETQ. Trimming pared 1 base from V and 2 bases from J, leaving 10 bases between. DNA for the CDR3: TGCGCCAGCAGCTTGTTGGTGGGGCCCTACAATGAGCAGTTCTTC. It translates to CASSLLVGPYNEQFF. The full variable domain, completed using reference TRBV5-1 and TRBJ2-1, is KAGVTQTPRYLIKTRGQQVTLSCSPISGHRSVSWYQQTPGQGLQFLFEYFSETQRNKGNFPGRFSGRQFSNSRSEMNVSTLELGDSALYLCASSLLVGPYNEQFFGPGTRLTVL.

In its sample, this clonotype was seen a few times. The J gene is TRBJ2-1, the V gene TRBV20-1, with D tentatively TRBD1 (6 bases). Germline-derived CDR1 and CDR2 are DFQATT and SNEGSKA (reference sequence). This CDR3 spans 15 amino acids. Trimming removed 6 bases from V and 0 bases from J, with 15 bases in between. CDR3 sequence: CSASHDRSSYNEQFF. The CDR3 DNA follows: TGCAGTGCCAGCCATGACAGGAGCTCCTACAATGAGCAGTTCTTC.

This clonotype was seen a few times. This chain connects TRBV20-1 to TRBJ1-2; no clear D gene. From germline, CDR1 is DFQATT and CDR2 SNEGSKA (reference sequence). The CDR3 covers 17 residues. V lost 5 bases, J lost 2 bases, and 24 bases lay in between. The CDR3 sequence: CSAEDLGGLLRNYGYTF. CDR3 in DNA: TGCAGTGCTGAAGATCTTGGCGGATTGCTTCGAAACTATGGCTACACCTTC.

This clonotype has at least ten counts. This chain uses TRBV5-1 with TRBJ1-2; D is uncertain. The CDR3 spans 13 residues. CDR1 and CDR2 from the germline V gene are SGHRS and YFSETQ. Trimming shortened V by 5 bases and J by 6 bases, and 14 bases separated the two germline ends. The DNA of the CDR3 is TGCGCCAGCAGACCCAGTGTGGTGGATGGCTACACCTTC. It translates to CASRPSVVDGYTF.

The CDR3 nucleotides read TGTGCCAGCAGGGGGGGACAGGGCGTTTTCTCTGGAAACACCATATATTTT. It codes for CASRGGQGVFSGNTIYF. The chain carries TRBV2 and TRBJ1-3, with 9 bases fitting TRBD1. The V gene end was trimmed by 6 bases and the J gene end by 0 bases; junction bases not matched to a gene: 9. The CDR3 runs 17 residues. Germline assignment: CDR1 SNHLY and CDR2 FYNNEI.

This clonotype showed up just a few times. V is TRBV5-4 and J is TRBJ2-5; TRBD2 agrees at 10 bases. V lost 2 bases, J lost 5 bases, and 9 bases stayed unmatched. From germline, CDR1 is SGHNT and CDR2 YYREEE (reference sequence). The CDR3 length is 16 residues. The CDR3 nucleotides read TGTGCCAGCAGCTTCCCTTCAGCGGGGGGGCAGGAGACCCAGTACTTC. Translation: CASSFPSAGGQETQYF.

The rearrangement uses TRBV12-3 or TRBV12-4 and TRBJ2-7, with TRBD2 as a possible D gene (5 bases). The CDR3 consists of 13 residues. V lost 3 bases and J lost 0, with 6 bases in between. The CDR3 spells CASSFGDSYEQYF. CDR3 sequence (DNA): TGTGCCAGCAGTTTCGGGGACTCCTACGAGCAGTACTTC.

This clonotype was seen more than once but under ten times. V is TRBV3-1 and J is TRBJ1-1; TRBD1 agrees at 7 bases. CDR1 LGHDT and CDR2 YNNKEL come from the germline V gene (reference sequence). This CDR3 region has 13 residues. V lost 1 base and J lost 10; bases outside the gene matches: 6. The CDR3 DNA is TGTGCCAGCAGCCAAGTGGAGGGGGCGAGAGCTTTCTTT. This codes for CASSQVEGARAFF.

This clonotype was found once. At one end the junction does not follow the germline gene, possibly because of a read error. The genes are TRBV5-1 and TRBJ2-3, with 12 nucleotides matching TRBD1. CDR3 length: 16 residues. The germline V gene has CDR1 SGHRS and CDR2 YFSETQ. The CDR3 region is CASSWGTGGRPYTKYF. The CDR3 coding sequence is TGCGCCAGCAGCTGGGGGACAGGGGGCCGTCCCTATACGAAGTATTTT.

This chain connects TRBV5-1 to TRBJ1-6; D not resolved. This CDR3 contains 14 residues. Trimming shortened V by 4 bases and J by 5 bases, and 10 bases separated the two germline ends. From germline, CDR1 is SGHRS and CDR2 YFSETQ. CDR3 nucleotide sequence: TGCGCCAGCAGCCTGGGAGTTAATAATTCACCCCTCCACTTT. As protein: CASSLGVNNSPLHF.